One T cell receptor beta chain is described in this entry. This sample was taken from a study of blood T cell repertoires in COVID-19. Study background: The samples span acute and convalescent COVID-19 from the United States, Italy and Spain.

The data were produced by immunoSEQ multiplex PCR, yet TCRdb's version contains in-frame clones alone and is incomplete. The sample has a few hundred thousand clones; 88% are singletons. V was pared by 0 bases and J by 2 bases, with 8 bases between. Germline V gene lookup returns CDR1 LGHDT and CDR2 YNNKEL (reference sequence). This CDR3 is 14 amino acids long. The TCR comes from a woman in her 50s with COVID-19, enrolled during active disease. This chain connects TRBV3-1 (or the pseudogene TRBV3-2) to TRBJ2-7; TRBD1 is a possible D gene (6 bases). The sequencing sample was made of peripheral blood. Here the CDR3 reads CASSQEWDTYEQYF. The DNA of the CDR3 is TGTGCCAGCAGCCAAGAGTGGGACACCTACGAGCAGTACTTC.